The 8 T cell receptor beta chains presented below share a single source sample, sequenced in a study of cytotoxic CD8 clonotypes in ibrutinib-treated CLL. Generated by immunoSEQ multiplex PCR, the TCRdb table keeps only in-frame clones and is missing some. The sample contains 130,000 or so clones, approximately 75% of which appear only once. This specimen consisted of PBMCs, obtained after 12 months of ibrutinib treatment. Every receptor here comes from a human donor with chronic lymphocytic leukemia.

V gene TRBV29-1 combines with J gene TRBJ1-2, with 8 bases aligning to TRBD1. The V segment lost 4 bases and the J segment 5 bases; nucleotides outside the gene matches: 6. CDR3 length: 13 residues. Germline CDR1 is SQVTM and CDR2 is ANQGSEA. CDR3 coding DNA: TGCAGCGTTGGGACAGGGATTGATTATGGCTACACCTTC. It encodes CSVGTGIDYGYTF.

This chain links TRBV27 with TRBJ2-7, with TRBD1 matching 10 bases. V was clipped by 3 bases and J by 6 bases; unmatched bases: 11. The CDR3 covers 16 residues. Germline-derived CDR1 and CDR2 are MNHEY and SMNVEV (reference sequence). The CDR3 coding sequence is TGTGCCAGCAGTTTTTTGAGGGACAGGGGACCTCGCGAGCAGTACTTC. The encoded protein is CASSFLRDRGPREQYF.

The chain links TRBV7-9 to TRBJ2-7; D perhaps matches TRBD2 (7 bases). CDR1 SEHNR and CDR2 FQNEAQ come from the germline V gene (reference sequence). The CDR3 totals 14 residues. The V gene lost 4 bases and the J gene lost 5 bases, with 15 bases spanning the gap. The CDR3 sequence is CASSSGGAMDEQYF. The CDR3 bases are TGTGCCAGCAGCTCTGGGGGGGCGATGGACGAGCAGTACTTC. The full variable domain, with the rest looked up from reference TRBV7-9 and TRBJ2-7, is DTGVSQNPRHKITKRGQNVTFRCDPISEHNRLYWYRQTLGQGPEFLTYFQNEAQLEKSRLLSDRFSAERPKGSFSTLEIQRTEQGDSAMYLCASSSGGAMDEQYFGPGTRLTVT.

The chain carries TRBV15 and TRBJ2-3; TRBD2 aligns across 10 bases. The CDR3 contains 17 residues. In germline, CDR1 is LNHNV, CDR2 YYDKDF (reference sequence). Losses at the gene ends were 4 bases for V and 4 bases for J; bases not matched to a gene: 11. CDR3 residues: CATSTVGLAGDADTQYF. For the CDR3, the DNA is TGTGCCACCAGCACAGTCGGTCTAGCGGGAGATGCAGATACGCAGTATTTT.

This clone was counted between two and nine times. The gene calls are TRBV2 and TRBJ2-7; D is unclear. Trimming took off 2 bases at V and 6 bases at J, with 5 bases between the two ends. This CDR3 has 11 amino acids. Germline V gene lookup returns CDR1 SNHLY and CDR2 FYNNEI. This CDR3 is CASSELFEQYF. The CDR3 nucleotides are TGTGCCAGCAGTGAATTGTTCGAGCAGTACTTC.

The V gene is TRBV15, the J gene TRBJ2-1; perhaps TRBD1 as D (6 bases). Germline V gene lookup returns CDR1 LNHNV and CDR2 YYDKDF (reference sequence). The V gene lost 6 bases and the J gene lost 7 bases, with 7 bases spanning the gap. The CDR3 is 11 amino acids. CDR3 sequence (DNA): TGTGCCACCAGACAGGGTAATGAGCAGTTCTTC. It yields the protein CATRQGNEQFF.

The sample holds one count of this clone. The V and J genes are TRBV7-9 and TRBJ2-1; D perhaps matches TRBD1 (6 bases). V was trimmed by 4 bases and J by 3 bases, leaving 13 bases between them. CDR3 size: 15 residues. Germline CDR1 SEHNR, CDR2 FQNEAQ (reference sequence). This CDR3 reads CASSSTGQYYNEQFF. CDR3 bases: TGTGCCAGCAGCTCGACGGGACAATACTACAATGAGCAGTTCTTC.

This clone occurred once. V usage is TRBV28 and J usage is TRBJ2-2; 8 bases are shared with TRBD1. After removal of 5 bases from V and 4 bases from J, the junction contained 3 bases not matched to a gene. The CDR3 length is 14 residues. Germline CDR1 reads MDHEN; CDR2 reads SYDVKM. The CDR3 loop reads CASSRQGRTGELFF. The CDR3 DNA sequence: TGTGCCAGCAGTCGACAGGGGCGCACCGGGGAGCTGTTTTTT.